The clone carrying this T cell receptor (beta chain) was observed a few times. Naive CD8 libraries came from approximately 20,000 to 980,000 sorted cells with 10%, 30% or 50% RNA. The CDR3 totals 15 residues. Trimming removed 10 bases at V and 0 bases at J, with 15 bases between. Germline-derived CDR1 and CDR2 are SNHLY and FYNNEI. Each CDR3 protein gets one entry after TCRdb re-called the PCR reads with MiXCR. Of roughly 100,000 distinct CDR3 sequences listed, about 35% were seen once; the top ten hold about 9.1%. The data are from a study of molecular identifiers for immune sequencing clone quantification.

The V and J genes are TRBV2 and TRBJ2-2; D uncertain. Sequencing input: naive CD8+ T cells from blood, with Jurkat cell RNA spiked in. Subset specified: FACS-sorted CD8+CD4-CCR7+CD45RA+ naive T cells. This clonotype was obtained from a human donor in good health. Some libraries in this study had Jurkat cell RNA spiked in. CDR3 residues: CATLKRRANTGELFF. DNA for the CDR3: TGTGCCACTCTAAAACGGCGCGCGAACACCGGGGAGCTGTTTTTT.